One T cell receptor (beta chain) is described in this entry. The ends were cut back, 7 bases at V and 0 bases at J, with 22 bases in the middle. The CDR3 has 17 residues. Germline V lookup: CDR1 MNHEY, CDR2 SVGEGT. These data belong to a study of patients and donors after allogeneic stem cell transplantation. In TCRdb, the RT-PCR reads were re-called with MiXCR into one record per CDR3 protein. Among 390,000 or so distinct CDR3 sequences, around 15% were seen once, and the ten largest hold 7.2%. This clonotype was sampled from a human donor who was either an allogeneic HSCT recipient or a stem cell or donor lymphocyte infusion donor (not recorded which). It is not recorded whose cells these are; they may come from a transplant donor. V gene TRBV6-2 or TRBV6-3 combines with J gene TRBJ2-7; TRBD1 might be the D (7 bases). Source material: blood, either unsorted or a sorted T cell fraction (not recorded which). CDR3 in DNA: TGTGCCAGCATCCATCGGGACAGCCTGACTAGCTCCTACGAGCAGTACTTC. Its translation: CASIHRDSLTSSYEQYF.